The 6 T cell receptor beta chains below all came from one sample that was sequenced in a study of blood T cell repertoires in COVID-19. Clones were read by immunoSEQ multiplex PCR, and TCRdb kept only the in-frame ones, dropping some. The sample lists roughly 200,000 clones; roughly 90% were seen once. Specimen: PBMCs or T cells enriched from blood (not recorded which). The source of these receptors is a woman in her forties with acute COVID-19.

The V gene is TRBV28, the J gene TRBJ1-5, with TRBD1 identical over 9 bases. CDR1 is MDHEN, CDR2 SYDVKM, per germline. V dropped 9 bases and J dropped 6; count of bases not matched to a gene: 3. This CDR3 comprises 12 residues. CDR3 in DNA: TGTGCCAGTCGACAGGGGGTTCAGCCCCAGCATTTT. As protein: CASRQGVQPQHF.

The chain links TRBV5-6 to TRBJ1-2; TRBD1 matches 8 bases. The CDR3 is made up of 13 amino acids. The germline CDR1 and CDR2 sequences are SGHDT and YYEEEE. The V and J ends lost 4 bases and 4 bases, in that order; junction bases with no gene match: 3. CDR3 residues: CASSGQGFYGYTF. CDR3 nucleotide sequence: TGTGCCAGCAGCGGACAGGGCTTCTATGGCTACACCTTC.

The CDR3: CASSLGGSQPQHF. CDR3 coding DNA: TGTGCCAGCAGCTTAGGAGGGTCTCAGCCCCAGCATTTT. This chain links TRBV11-2 with TRBJ1-5; no definite D call. V was pared by 1 base and J by 6 bases, with 7 bases between. Germline-derived CDR1 and CDR2 are SGHAT and FQNNGV. CDR3 length equals 13 residues.

This clone has only one observation. J is TRBJ1-3 and V is TRBV9; the D gene is possibly TRBD1 (5 bases). CDR3 length: 15 amino acids. V was trimmed by 3 bases and J by 4 bases, leaving 14 bases between them. Germline CDR1 is SGDLS and CDR2 is YYNGEE. CDR3 residues: CASSASQGGGNTIYF. In nucleotides, the CDR3 is TGTGCCAGCAGCGCATCCCAGGGTGGAGGAAACACCATATATTTT.

The chain uses TRBV9 and TRBJ1-5, with D possibly TRBD1 on 5 matching bases. The CDR3 is 15 residues long. Germline V CDR1 and CDR2: SGDLS, YYNGEE. V was shortened by 4 bases and J by 5 bases, with 16 bases between the two germline ends. The CDR3 DNA follows: TGTGCCAGCAGCCCCGGGGGGGAGGGCTATCAGCCCCAGCATTTT. It specifies CASSPGGEGYQPQHF.

The table lists this clone with a count of one. The gene calls are TRBV7-9 and TRBJ1-2; tentatively, D is TRBD1 (5 bases). Looked up from germline, CDR1 is SEHNR and CDR2 is FQNEAQ (reference sequence). V lost 5 bases to trimming and J lost 6 bases, with 10 bases between them. The CDR3 length is 12 residues. The chain's CDR3 is CASSTDSHGYTF. The CDR3 nucleotides read TGTGCCAGCAGCACCGACAGTCATGGCTACACCTTC.